This TCR beta chain was recorded in a study of T cells after yellow fever vaccination. Study as a whole: Preparation of the low-cell-number fractions used SMART-Seq v4 Ultra Low Input. Notes on the study in general: Among all clonotypes, a small share was observed in both CD4 and CD8 compartments. Boosting was followed by the reappearance of most primary-vaccination clones (about 97% CD4, 70% to 90% CD8). From the bulk population, abundant clonotypes could contaminate and appear within FACS-sorted repertoires.

The sample holds a few counts of this clonotype. The target antigen is unknown. TCRdb itself ran the 5' RACE reads through MiXCR, one entry per CDR3 protein. Among about 99,000 distinct CDR3 sequences listed, 5.8% were seen once. V was shortened by 6 bases and J by 0 bases, with 9 bases between the two germline ends. The CDR3 sequence is 14 residues long. Specimen: CD8+ T cells sorted from PBMCs, collected 10 days after the yellow fever booster vaccination. This sequence joins TRBV12-3 or TRBV12-4 and TRBJ1-3; D remains unclear. This TCR was sampled from a man between 18 and 35 years old who received the YFV17D yellow fever vaccine. As DNA, the CDR3 is TGTGCCAGCAGGGACGGGTACTCTGGAAACACCATATATTTT. Its translation is CASRDGYSGNTIYF.